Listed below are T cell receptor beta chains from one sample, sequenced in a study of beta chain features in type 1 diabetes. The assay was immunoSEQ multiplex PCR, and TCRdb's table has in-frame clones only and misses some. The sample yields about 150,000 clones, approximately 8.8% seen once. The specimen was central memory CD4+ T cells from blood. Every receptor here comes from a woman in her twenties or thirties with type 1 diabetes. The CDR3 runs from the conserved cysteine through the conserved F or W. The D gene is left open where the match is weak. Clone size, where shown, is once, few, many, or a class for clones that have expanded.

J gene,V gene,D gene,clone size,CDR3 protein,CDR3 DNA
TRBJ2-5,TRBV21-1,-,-,CASSKKRGCETQYF,TGTGCCAGCAGCAAAAAGAGGGGGTGCGAGACCCAGTACTTC
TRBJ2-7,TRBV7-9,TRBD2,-,CASSSRTSGPSYEQYF,TGTGCCAGCAGCTCTCGGACTAGCGGGCCCTCCTACGAGCAGTACTTC
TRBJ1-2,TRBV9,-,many,CASSPRRDNYGYTF,TGTGCCAGCAGCCCCCGGAGGGATAACTATGGCTACACCTTC
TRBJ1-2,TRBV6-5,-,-,CASSLEGRDYGYTF,TGTGCCAGCAGTTTAGAGGGAAGAGACTATGGCTACACCTTC
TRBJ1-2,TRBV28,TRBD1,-,CASSSGQGSANYGYTF,TGTGCCAGCAGTTCCGGACAGGGTTCAGCTAACTATGGCTACACCTTC
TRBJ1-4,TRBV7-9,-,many,CASSLGQFNEKLFF,TGTGCCAGCAGCTTGGGCCAATTTAATGAAAAACTGTTTTTT
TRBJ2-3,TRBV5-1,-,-,CASSARGFGDTQYF,TGCGCCAGCAGCGCTAGAGGTTTTGGGGATACGCAGTATTTT
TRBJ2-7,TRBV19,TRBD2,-,CASSRSRASGSLLYEQYF,TGTGCCAGTAGCCGGTCCAGGGCTAGCGGGAGTCTCCTCTACGAGCAGTACTTC
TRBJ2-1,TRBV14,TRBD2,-,CASSLLGGTSNSNEQFF,TGTGCCAGCAGCCTACTCGGAGGGACTAGCAATTCAAATGAGCAGTTCTTC
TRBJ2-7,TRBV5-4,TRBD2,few,CASSSLLAGDEQYF,TGTGCCAGCAGCTCATTACTAGCGGGAGACGAGCAGTACTTC
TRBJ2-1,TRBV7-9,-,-,CASSVHGGNNEQFF,TGTGCCAGCAGCGTACACGGGGGAAACAATGAGCAGTTCTTC
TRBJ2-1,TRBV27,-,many,CASRTGNSYNEQFF,TGTGCCAGCAGAACAGGCAATTCCTACAATGAGCAGTTCTTC
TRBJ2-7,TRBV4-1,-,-,CASSPRDSQLGYEQYF,TGCGCCAGCAGCCCGCGGGATTCCCAGTTAGGCTACGAGCAGTACTTC